This TCR beta chain was recorded in a study of beta chain features in type 1 diabetes. Study results and caveats: Type 1 diabetes patients had moderately but significantly shorter TCRB CDR3s in all four CD4+ subsets. HLA effects on TCRB rearrangement stayed unresolved here.

V shed 3 bases and J 7 bases; nucleotides not matched to a gene: 2. This CDR3 has 14 residues. CDR1 is SGDLS, CDR2 YYNGEE, per germline. This clone has only a few counts. Antigen: not known. The sequenced template was cDNA made from the entire isolated RNA. The assay was immunoSEQ multiplex PCR, and TCRdb's table has in-frame clones only and misses some. This table has 600,000 to 750,000 clones, 9.5% to 15% appearing once. One heparinised blood draw, averaging about 116 mL, came from each donor. Central memory, naive, regulatory and stem cell-like memory CD4+ cells were sorted by CD45RO/CCR7/CD25/CD127/CD95/CD27. Purity above 95% was achieved in all sorted populations.

The chain recombines TRBV9 with TRBJ1-4; 11 bases agree with TRBD1. Sequencing used naive CD4+ T cells from blood. This receptor was obtained from a man aged 30 to 45 with type 1 diabetes. CDR3 coding DNA: TGTGCCAGCAGCGGCGGACAGGGGGCTGAAAAACTGTTTTTT. Its translation is CASSGGQGAEKLFF.